Presented here are 25 T cell receptor beta chains from one specimen sequenced in a study of neurological immune-mediated disorders. TCRdb re-analysed the 5' RACE reads in MiXCR, keeping a single row per CDR3 protein. The table lists around 25,000 distinct CDR3 sequences, 10% to 15% of them singletons, with more than 15% in the top ten. The specimen sequenced was PBMCs. Receptor source: a woman between 35 and 50 years old with HTLV-1-associated myelopathy (HAM/TSP).

CDR3 sequence (DNA): TGCGCAAGAAGCTTGGGGGAAGTAGGGACTGAAGCTTTCTTT. Translating it yields CARSLGEVGTEAFF. The genes are TRBV5-1 and TRBJ1-1; D is perhaps TRBD1 (5 bases). Per germline, CDR1 SGHRS and CDR2 YFSETQ. This CDR3 has 14 amino acids.

In its sample, this clonotype was seen many times. The CDR3 is CASSSSIATSTDTQYF. CDR3 DNA sequence: TGTGCCAGCAGCTCGAGTATAGCCACTAGCACAGATACGCAGTATTTT. The V call is TRBV9, the J call TRBJ2-3; D gene unclear. The CDR3 runs to 16 residues. Per the germline V gene, CDR1 is SGDLS and CDR2 is YYNGEE. The V end was cut by 4 bases, the J end by 0 bases, with 15 bases between.

This clonotype was found many times. The J gene is TRBJ1-2, the V gene TRBV29-1; 7 bases are shared with TRBD1. The germline gives CDR1 SQVTM, CDR2 ANQGSEA. The CDR3 has 12 amino acids. The ends lost 5 bases at V and 6 bases at J; junction bases unmatched: 6. CDR3 coding DNA: TGCAGCGTTCACCAGGGGGTACATGGCTACACCTTC. This translates into CSVHQGVHGYTF.

In DNA, the CDR3 is TGTGCCAGCAGCTTATTCGAGGACATAGGCGAGCAGTACTTC. This sequence encodes CASSLFEDIGEQYF. The chain links TRBV7-2 to TRBJ2-7, with D possibly being TRBD1 (5 bases). Germline values: CDR1 SGHTA, CDR2 FQGNSA. This CDR3 contains 14 residues. V gave up 2 bases and J gave up 6 bases, with 14 bases separating them.

This clonotype has a count of ten or more. The chain has TRBV5-1 and TRBJ2-1; the D is unclear. The germline V gene encodes CDR1 SGHRS and CDR2 YFSETQ. This CDR3 is 13 amino acids long. Deletions cut 0 bases from V and 6 bases from J, with 7 bases between. CDR3 nucleotide sequence: TGCGCCAGCAGCTTGGCACTATTCAATGAGCAGTTCTTC. Protein product: CASSLALFNEQFF.

This clonotype showed up many times. J is TRBJ1-5 and V is TRBV5-1, with 7 positions matching TRBD1. The germline V gene has CDR1 SGHRS and CDR2 YFSETQ. This CDR3 contains 13 residues. The J segment lost 5 bases and the V segment lost 4 bases, leaving 3 bases of the junction unmatched. The CDR3 reads CASSRDRDQPQHF. The CDR3 DNA reads as TGCGCCAGCAGCCGCGACAGGGATCAGCCCCAGCATTTT. Complete variable domain (other parts from reference TRBV5-1 and TRBJ1-5): KAGVTQTPRYLIKTRGQQVTLSCSPISGHRSVSWYQQTPGQGLQFLFEYFSETQRNKGNFPGRFSGRQFSNSRSEMNVSTLELGDSALYLCASSRDRDQPQHFGDGTRLSIL.

The sample holds many counts of this clonotype. The V gene is TRBV18, the J gene TRBJ1-1, with a possible D match to TRBD1 (6 bases). With 5 bases removed from V and 5 bases from J, the gap between germline ends came to 21 bases. The CDR3 is made up of 16 amino acids. Looked up from germline, CDR1 is KGHSH and CDR2 is LQKENI. CDR3 in DNA: TGTGCCAGCTCATCTCGGCCAATCCCGGGACAAACTGAAGCTTTCTTT. Protein product: CASSSRPIPGQTEAFF. The full variable domain, its missing parts supplied by reference TRBV18 and TRBJ1-1, is NAGVMQNPRHLVRRRGQEARLRCSPMKGHSHVYWYRQLPEEGLKFMVYLQKENIIDESGMPKERFSAEFPKEGPSILRIQQVVRGDSAAYFCASSSRPIPGQTEAFFGQGTRLTVV.

This clonotype was detected many times. The V and J genes are TRBV29-1 and TRBJ1-2, with no clear D. Germline CDR1 reads SQVTM; CDR2 reads ANQGSEA. V lost 3 bases, J lost 4 bases, and 12 bases lay in between. This CDR3 comprises 13 residues. CDR3 amino acids: CSVDIQEPYGYTF. CDR3 in DNA: TGCAGCGTTGATATCCAGGAACCCTATGGCTACACCTTC.

This clonotype was counted ten times or more. The chain has TRBV5-5 and TRBJ1-1; 9 bases agree with TRBD1. The V segment lost 4 bases and the J segment 3 bases; nucleotides outside the gene matches: 1. The CDR3 is 13 residues long. Germline lookup yields CDR1 SGHKS and CDR2 YYEKEE (reference sequence). This CDR3 is CASSRQGDTEAFF. In DNA form, the CDR3 reads TGTGCCAGCAGCCGACAGGGGGACACTGAAGCTTTCTTT. The variable domain in full, completed from reference TRBV5-5 and TRBJ1-1, reads DAGVTQSPTHLIKTRGQQVTLRCSPISGHKSVSWYQQVLGQGPQFIFQYYEKEERGRGNFPDRFSARQFPNYSSELNVNALLLGDSALYLCASSRQGDTEAFFGQGTRLTVV.

This clonotype appeared many times. The V gene is TRBV12-3 or TRBV12-4, the J gene TRBJ2-5; D is uncertain. Between the trimmed V and J ends, which lost 5 bases and 4 bases, there was a span of 5 bases. The CDR3 covers 11 residues. The CDR3: CASSPLETQYF. DNA for the CDR3: TGTGCCAGCAGTCCCCTAGAGACCCAGTACTTC.

This clonotype was detected ten times or more. The chain joins TRBV5-5 to TRBJ1-2; possible D gene TRBD1, 5 bases. This CDR3 is 15 amino acids long. Trimming removed 0 bases from V and 6 bases from J, with 15 bases in between. The V gene's germline CDR1 is SGHKS and CDR2 YYEKEE (reference sequence). For the CDR3, the DNA is TGTGCCAGCAGCTTGGACAGCGCGCGGGGGGATGGCTACACCTTC. It specifies CASSLDSARGDGYTF.

In this sample, this clonotype turned up many times. The J gene is TRBJ1-2, the V gene TRBV12-3 or TRBV12-4; perhaps TRBD1 as D (6 bases). This CDR3 contains 14 residues. The germline V and J ends were trimmed by 3 bases and 4 bases, with 12 bases remaining between them. The CDR3 here is CASSLAGASYGYTF. CDR3 in DNA: TGTGCCAGCAGTTTGGCAGGGGCGAGCTATGGCTACACCTTC.

The chain joins TRBV18 to TRBJ2-3; tentatively, D is TRBD1 (6 bases). The V end was cut by 0 bases, the J end by 4 bases, with 8 bases between. The CDR3 contains 14 residues. Germline values: CDR1 KGHSH, CDR2 LQKENI. DNA for the CDR3: TGTGCCAGCTCACCACCCCCAGGGGCAGATACGCAGTATTTT. It specifies CASSPPPGADTQYF.

At least ten counts were recorded for this clonotype. The chain couples TRBV6-6 to TRBJ2-1; a possible D gene is TRBD1 (6 bases). There are 15 residues in the CDR3. Looked up from germline, CDR1 is MNHNY and CDR2 is SVGAGI (reference sequence). Trimming stripped 7 bases from V and 6 bases from J, with 19 bases between. The CDR3 here is CASKEGDQSFNEQFF. DNA of the CDR3: TGTGCCAGCAAAGAGGGGGATCAGTCTTTCAATGAGCAGTTCTTC.

This clonotype was seen repeatedly, ten times or more. V gene TRBV9 combines with J gene TRBJ2-5; D gene unclear. The germline gives CDR1 SGDLS, CDR2 YYNGEE. The V gene lost 0 bases and the J gene lost 5 bases, with 5 bases spanning the gap. CDR3 length: 12 residues. The CDR3 DNA reads as TGTGCCAGCAGCGTAGATGAGGAGACCCAGTACTTC. As protein: CASSVDEETQYF.

This clonotype was seen many times. The chain recombines TRBV5-1 with TRBJ2-7, with D hard to call. The CDR3 totals 13 residues. The V end lost 4 bases, the J end lost 3 bases, and 11 bases lay between the germline ends. Germline V CDR1 and CDR2: SGHRS, YFSETQ. The CDR3 DNA follows: TGCGCCAGCAGCCCGGGTCCAAACTACGAGCAGTACGTC. It encodes CASSPGPNYEQYV.

This clonotype was recorded many times. The rearrangement joins TRBV29-1 to TRBJ2-4, with a possible D match to TRBD2 (6 bases). The CDR3 spans 13 residues. Looked up from germline, CDR1 is SQVTM and CDR2 is ANQGSEA. V was shortened by 6 bases and J by 7 bases, with 16 bases between the two germline ends. This CDR3 reads CSVDGTPGNIQYF. For the CDR3, the DNA is TGCAGCGTGGACGGGACTCCCGGGAACATTCAGTACTTC.

This clonotype was counted ten times or more. At one boundary the junction diverges from the germline segment, which might be a read error. The chain uses TRBV6-5 and TRBJ1-3; D uncertain. This CDR3 contains 15 residues. CDR1 is MNHEY, CDR2 SVGAGI, per germline. The CDR3: CASTDWRGSRNTTYF. The CDR3 nucleotides read TGTGCCAGCACCGATTGGCGGGGTTCCAGAAACACCACATATTTT.

This clonotype was counted at least ten times. The chain has TRBV12-3 or TRBV12-4 and TRBJ2-6; D uncertain. Trimming shortened V by 6 bases and J by 0 bases, and 12 bases separated the two germline ends. This CDR3 has 16 amino acids. For the CDR3, the DNA is TGTGCCAGCAGCGGGTCCCCTCACTCTGGGGCCAACGTCCTGACTTTC. This translates into CASSGSPHSGANVLTF.

This clonotype was seen repeatedly, ten times or more. J is TRBJ1-2 and V is TRBV5-1; unclear D gene. CDR1 and CDR2 from the germline V gene are SGHRS and YFSETQ. The CDR3 totals 13 residues. Deletions cut 0 bases from V and 2 bases from J, with 5 bases between. CDR3 in amino acids: CASSLGTNYGYTF. In DNA, the CDR3 is TGCGCCAGCAGCTTGGGCACCAACTATGGCTACACCTTC. Based on the CDR3 plus reference TRBV5-1 and TRBJ1-2, the full variable domain is KAGVTQTPRYLIKTRGQQVTLSCSPISGHRSVSWYQQTPGQGLQFLFEYFSETQRNKGNFPGRFSGRQFSNSRSEMNVSTLELGDSALYLCASSLGTNYGYTFGSGTRLTVV.

As concerns this clonotype: One end of the junction varies from germline; a read error may be responsible. The chain couples TRBV7-2 to TRBJ2-2; tentatively, D is TRBD2 (5 bases). The CDR3 sequence is 14 residues long. Germline V gene data show CDR1 as SGHTA and CDR2 as FQGNSA. The CDR3 DNA sequence: TGTGCCAGCAGCTTAGCGGGGAGCACCGCGGAGCTGTTTTTT. It codes for CASSLAGSTAELFF. Full variable domain (missing parts from reference TRBV7-2 and TRBJ2-2): GAGVSQSPSNKVTEKGKDVELRCDPISGHTALYWYRQSLGQGLEFLIYFQGNSAPDKSGLPSDRFSAERTGGSVSTLTIQRTQQEDSAVYLCASSLAGSTAELFFGEGSRLTVL.

The rearrangement uses TRBV5-4 and TRBJ2-3; TRBD1 might be the D (5 bases). CDR1 and CDR2 (germline): SGHNT, YYREEE (reference sequence). V lost 0 bases and J 4 bases, leaving 9 bases between the germline ends. The CDR3 has 14 residues. In DNA form, the CDR3 reads TGTGCCAGCAGCTTGGACAAGGGGTCAGATACGCAGTATTTT. The encoded protein is CASSLDKGSDTQYF.

This clonotype has more than one count but fewer than ten. V and J are TRBV7-7 and TRBJ2-3, with 8 bases fitting TRBD1. In germline, CDR1 is SSHAT, CDR2 FNYEAQ (reference sequence). J was trimmed by 2 bases and V by 6 bases; bases with no gene match: 4. The length of the CDR3 is 14 residues. The CDR3 spells CASSATGVTDTQYF. The CDR3, as DNA: TGTGCCAGCAGTGCGACAGGGGTCACAGATACGCAGTATTTT.

This clonotype showed up many times. The J gene is TRBJ2-5, the V gene TRBV20-1, with 7 nucleotides matching TRBD1. This CDR3 has 14 residues. The germline V gene has CDR1 DFQATT and CDR2 SNEGSKA (reference sequence). V lost 3 bases, J lost 6 bases, and 10 bases stayed unmatched. The CDR3 loop reads CSARMRQGLQTQYF. DNA of the CDR3: TGCAGTGCTAGGATGAGACAGGGCCTACAGACCCAGTACTTC.

This clonotype was detected a few times. The V call is TRBV5-5, the J call TRBJ2-7; maybe TRBD2 (5 bases). Looked up from germline, CDR1 is SGHKS and CDR2 is YYEKEE (reference sequence). V gave up 1 base and J gave up 9 bases, with 11 bases separating them. This CDR3 is 12 amino acids long. CDR3 region: CASSLKEAGQYF. The CDR3 DNA reads TGTGCCAGCAGCTTGAAGGAGGCAGGGCAGTACTTC.